This T cell receptor (beta chain) was sequenced in a study of cytomegalovirus exposure and HLA in healthy donors. Overall study results and limits: TCR beta chains associated with HLA were, in a later analysis, more clonally expanded than equally common others. TCR beta sequences reportedly predicted most subjects' HLA-A and HLA-B alleles accurately. For most TCR beta V segments, an earlier analysis put the productive rate at about 87% or about 30% of the time.

The CDR3 runs 15 residues. Germline assignment: CDR1 MDHEN and CDR2 SYDVKM. The germline V and J ends were trimmed by 7 bases and 9 bases, with 19 bases remaining between them. The study ran its PCR with 60 Vbeta and 13 Jbeta primers. TCRdb's table, derived via immunoSEQ multiplex PCR, lists solely in-frame clones and lacks some. In total, the table holds some 30,000 clones. A note on this clone: Its antigen is still unknown.

The clonotype originates from a female donor in good health and CMV-seronegative. This chain connects TRBV28 to TRBJ1-6; D call uncertain. Sequencing input: PBMCs. For the CDR3, the DNA is TGTGCCAGCATGGAATCCAATACACGGGGTTCACCCCTCCACTTT. It is translated as CASMESNTRGSPLHF. Filled out from reference TRBV28 and TRBJ1-6, the complete variable domain reads DVKVTQSSRYLVKRTGEKVFLECVQDMDHENMFWYRQDPGLGLRLIYFSYDVKMKEKGDIPEGYSVSREKKERFSLILESASTNQTSMYLCASMESNTRGSPLHFGNGTRLTVT.